This TCR beta chain was obtained from a study of human T cells and chemical hapten exposure. For the study at large: On around 2 cm by around 2 cm of upper inner arm skin, sensitization was performed with 2% DPC.

Separate cDNA molecules received unique molecular identifiers, which the library attached to them. TCRdb ran MiXCR on the RACE reads and lists one entry per CDR3 protein. The sample has roughly 100,000 distinct CDR3 sequences; 10% to 15% are singletons. This clonotype was counted between two and nine times. Time point denoted: pre-sensitization, week 0. Treatment reported: therapeutic diphenylcyclopropenone sensitization with weekly scalp DPC. CDR1 is MNHEY, CDR2 SVGEGT, per germline. This CDR3 contains 15 residues. V was shortened by 8 bases and J by 0 bases, with 14 bases between the two germline ends.

The TCR sequence derives from a woman aged 45-59 years with alopecia areata. Some clones in this sample may be carry-over from other donors' samples. The chain recombines TRBV6-2 or TRBV6-3 with TRBJ1-3; unclear D gene. The sample consisted of whole blood, taken in connection with sensitization to the hapten diphenylcyclopropenone (DPC). The CDR3 loop is CASGGGLYSGNTIYF. CDR3 bases: TGTGCCAGCGGTGGCGGATTATACTCTGGAAACACCATATATTTT.